The 10 T cell receptor beta chains given below trace back to one sample, sequenced in a study of beta chain features in type 1 diabetes. The whole isolated RNA underwent reverse transcription, so sequencing captured expressed TCRB transcripts. Clones were sequenced by immunoSEQ multiplex PCR, and TCRdb holds only the in-frame ones, with some missing. The sample has under 900,000 clones, roughly a sixth seen once. Sequenced sample: naive CD4+ T cells from blood. Receptors were obtained from a woman in her late teens or twenties in good health.

This sequence joins TRBV18 and TRBJ2-5; 8 nucleotides match TRBD2. Unmatched junction bases numbered 5, after V lost 0 bases and J lost 2 bases. The CDR3 length is 16 residues. CDR1 is KGHSH and CDR2 is LQKENI in the germline V gene. The CDR3 DNA follows: TGTGCCAGCTCACCACCGATAGCGGGACCACAAGAGACCCAGTACTTC. Encoded protein: CASSPPIAGPQETQYF.

The CDR3 DNA sequence: TGCGCCAGCAGCCCGACGGGGGTTTTAACCGGGGAGCTGTTTTTT. Protein sequence: CASSPTGVLTGELFF. V gene TRBV4-1 combines with J gene TRBJ2-2, with D possibly TRBD2 on 6 matching bases. The CDR3 covers 15 residues. The germline gives CDR1 MGHRA, CDR2 YSYEKL. The V gene lost 4 bases and the J gene lost 5 bases, with 14 bases spanning the gap.

This clone was recorded a few times. The rearrangement joins TRBV4-3 to TRBJ1-1; TRBD1 matches 12 bases. Germline V gene sequence: CDR1 LGHNA, CDR2 YSLEER. Germline trimming cut 2 bases from V and 4 bases from J; bases unmatched to any gene: 5. The CDR3 has 16 residues. The DNA of the CDR3 is TGCGCCAGCAGCCAAACACCGGGACAGGGGGCCACTGAAGCTTTCTTT. Translation: CASSQTPGQGATEAFF.

The CDR3 region has the DNA TGTGCCAGCAGCCAAGATATGAACAGGGTCCTGGGCTATGGAGGCTACACCTTC. Its protein is CASSQDMNRVLGYGGYTF. The rearrangement joins TRBV4-2 to TRBJ1-2, with D possibly matching TRBD1 (6 bases). CDR3 length: 18 amino acids. The germline V and J ends were trimmed by 0 bases and 8 bases, with 25 bases remaining between them. Germline values: CDR1 LGHNA, CDR2 YNFKEQ.

This clone was recorded a few times. The V and J genes are TRBV5-6 and TRBJ2-2; D is unresolved. Germline V gene sequence: CDR1 SGHDT, CDR2 YYEEEE. The length of the CDR3 is 14 residues. V shed 2 bases and J shed 5 bases, with 10 bases lying between them. Here the CDR3 DNA reads TGTGCCAGCAGCTTAACGGCCCCGACCGGGGAGCTGTTTTTT. This codes for CASSLTAPTGELFF. Supplemented by reference TRBV5-6 and TRBJ2-2, the full variable domain reads DAGVTQSPTHLIKTRGQQVTLRCSPKSGHDTVSWYQQALGQGPQFIFQYYEEEERQRGNFPDRFSGHQFPNYSSELNVNALLLGDSALYLCASSLTAPTGELFFGEGSRLTVL.

The V gene is TRBV11-1, the J gene TRBJ2-1; the D gene is possibly TRBD1 (5 bases). In germline, CDR1 is SGHAT, CDR2 FQDESV (reference sequence). The CDR3 has 14 amino acids. V was clipped by 4 bases and J by 5 bases, with 12 bases between them. CDR3 coding DNA: TGTGCCAGCAGCTCTAGAGACAGAAACAATGAGCAGTTCTTC. Its protein is CASSSRDRNNEQFF. Combining the CDR3 with reference TRBV11-1 and TRBJ2-1 gives the whole variable domain EAEVAQSPRYKITEKSQAVAFWCDPISGHATLYWYRQILGQGPELLVQFQDESVVDDSQLPKDRFSAERLKGVDSTLKIQPAELGDSAMYLCASSSRDRNNEQFFGPGTRLTVL.

The chain couples TRBV5-1 to TRBJ2-3, with 7 bases lining up with TRBD1. CDR1 is SGHRS and CDR2 is YFSETQ in the germline V gene. The CDR3 runs 17 residues. The V gene end was trimmed by 4 bases and the J gene end by 10 bases; junction bases not matched to a gene: 21. CDR3 amino acids: CASSHRTGTEAVGAQYF. CDR3 in DNA: TGCGCCAGCAGCCACCGTACCGGGACAGAGGCGGTGGGGGCGCAGTATTTT.

The J gene is TRBJ2-5, the V gene TRBV9; 7 bases are a match to TRBD1. TRBJ2-7 explains the end of the DNA better; the J call may be wrong. CDR3 length equals 14 residues. Germline V lookup: CDR1 SGDLS, CDR2 YYNGEE. CDR3 bases: TGTGCCAGCAGCACGGGGACAGCATCCTACGAGCAGTACTTC. Residues: CASSTGTASYEQYF.

In this sample, this clone turned up a few times. This chain connects TRBV10-3 to TRBJ2-7; tentatively, D is TRBD1 or TRBD2 (5 bases each). The germline V gene encodes CDR1 ENHRY and CDR2 SYGVKD. Trimming stripped 6 bases from V and 0 bases from J, with 15 bases between. This CDR3 is 15 amino acids long. The CDR3 loop is CAISGTRGSSYEQYF. The CDR3 nucleotides read TGTGCCATCAGCGGGACCCGAGGAAGCTCCTACGAGCAGTACTTC.

In its sample, this clone was seen a few times. The V and J genes are TRBV10-2 and TRBJ2-5; the D gene is possibly TRBD1 (7 bases). CDR1 and CDR2 from the germline V gene are WSHSY and SAAADI. Trimming removed 5 bases at V and 10 bases at J, with 17 bases between. The CDR3 spans 13 residues. The CDR3 sequence is CASSQSGTAGQYF. Written as DNA, the CDR3 is TGCGCCAGCAGTCAATCCGGGACAGCGGGCCAGTACTTC.